The rows below give T cell receptor beta chains drawn from one sample of a study of shared clonotypes between healthy human individuals. Only in-frame clones appear in the TCRdb table, and some are missing; sequencing was by immunoSEQ multiplex PCR. The data contain around 2.1 million clones, 85% to 95% of them seen just once; the ten biggest clones take up about 1.5%. The specimen sequenced was naive CD8+ T cells from PBMCs. Source of these receptors: a man aged 18 to 29 in good health. Some clones in this sample may be carry-over from other donors' samples. The CDR3 runs from the conserved cysteine through the conserved F or W. The order of the fields is D gene, clone size, V gene, J gene, CDR3 protein, CDR3 DNA. D genes are given only for firm matches. Not every row has a clone size; where given, it reads once, few, many or a size class.

D: TRBD2; size: .; V: TRBV30; J: TRBJ2-7; CDR3: CAWSGGLAGSDEQYF; DNA: TGTGCCTGGAGTGGAGGACTAGCGGGAAGTGACGAGCAGTACTTC
D: .; size: .; V: TRBV28; J: TRBJ2-7; CDR3: CASTRGIGSRDYEQYF; DNA: TGTGCCAGCACTCGTGGCATCGGGTCGAGGGACTACGAGCAGTACTTC
D: TRBD2; size: .; V: TRBV19; J: TRBJ2-7; CDR3: CASSTWTSGNYEQYF; DNA: TGTGCCAGTAGTACTTGGACTAGCGGGAACTACGAGCAGTACTTC
D: .; size: .; V: TRBV27; J: TRBJ2-5; CDR3: CASSTRRQETQYF; DNA: TGTGCCAGCAGTACCCGTAGGCAAGAGACCCAGTACTTC
D: .; size: .; V: TRBV13; J: TRBJ2-7; CDR3: CASSSRTFSYEQYF; DNA: TGTGCCAGCAGCTCCAGGACATTTTCCTACGAGCAGTACTTC
D: .; size: few; V: TRBV29-1; J: TRBJ1-1; CDR3: CSVAPGMNTEAFF; DNA: TGCAGCGTTGCTCCAGGGATGAACACTGAAGCTTTCTTT
D: .; size: few; V: TRBV7-2; J: TRBJ1-1; CDR3: CASSAYLNTEAFF; DNA: TGTGCCAGCAGCGCTTATTTGAACACTGAAGCTTTCTTT
D: .; size: .; V: TRBV5-1; J: TRBJ2-7; CDR3: CASSFKLDGSSYEQYF; DNA: TGCGCCAGCAGCTTTAAATTGGACGGGAGCTCCTACGAGCAGTACTTC
D: .; size: .; V: TRBV30; J: TRBJ2-7; CDR3: CAWSVLSGDEQYF; DNA: TGTGCCTGGAGTGTACTATCAGGGGACGAGCAGTACTTC
D: .; size: .; V: TRBV7-7; J: TRBJ2-7; CDR3: CASSLSAGLAYEQYF; DNA: TGTGCCAGCAGCTTGTCCGCGGGGCTAGCCTACGAGCAGTACTTC
D: .; size: .; V: TRBV7-6; J: TRBJ2-7; CDR3: CASSLDVGPSFSYEQYF; DNA: TGTGCCAGCAGCTTAGATGTGGGGCCCAGCTTCTCCTACGAGCAGTACTTC
D: TRBD2; size: .; V: TRBV15; J: TRBJ2-1; CDR3: CATSRDQGTSGYNEQFF; DNA: TGTGCCACCAGCAGAGATCAGGGGACTAGCGGCTACAATGAGCAGTTCTTC
D: .; size: once; V: TRBV7-8; J: TRBJ2-7; CDR3: CASSLGVREAYEQYF; DNA: TGTGCCAGCAGCTTGGGGGTTAGGGAAGCCTACGAGCAGTACTTC
D: .; size: .; V: TRBV28; J: TRBJ2-1; CDR3: CASSWIDLANEQFF; DNA: TGTGCCAGCAGTTGGATCGACCTTGCCAATGAGCAGTTCTTC
D: TRBD2; size: .; V: TRBV9; J: TRBJ2-3; CDR3: CASSESGASTDTQYF; DNA: TGTGCCAGCAGCGAAAGCGGGGCCAGCACAGATACGCAGTATTTT
D: .; size: .; V: TRBV7-2; J: TRBJ2-1; CDR3: CASSLQLADGEQFF; DNA: TGTGCCAGCAGCTTGCAACTAGCTGATGGTGAGCAGTTCTTC
D: TRBD1; size: .; V: TRBV7-6; J: TRBJ2-1; CDR3: CASSLMGQGRNEQFF; DNA: TGTGCCAGCAGCCTTATGGGACAGGGGAGGAATGAGCAGTTCTTC
D: .; size: .; V: TRBV5-4; J: TRBJ2-1; CDR3: CASSLFSEQFF; DNA: TGTGCCAGCAGCTTGTTTAGTGAGCAGTTCTTC
D: .; size: .; V: TRBV27; J: TRBJ2-6; CDR3: CASSLSWGNSGANVLTF; DNA: TGTGCCAGCAGTTTATCGTGGGGGAACTCTGGGGCCAACGTCCTGACTTTC
D: TRBD2; size: .; V: TRBV5-1; J: TRBJ2-7; CDR3: CASSSSPSGGWDEQYF; DNA: TGCGCCAGCAGCTCCAGTCCTAGCGGGGGGTGGGACGAGCAGTACTTC
D: TRBD1; size: once; V: TRBV7-9; J: TRBJ2-4; CDR3: CASSFQDREANIQYF; DNA: TGTGCCAGCAGCTTCCAGGACAGGGAGGCAAACATTCAGTACTTC
D: .; size: .; V: TRBV11-2; J: TRBJ2-7; CDR3: CASSLARGGFYEQYF; DNA: TGTGCCAGCAGCTTAGCCAGGGGCGGTTTCTACGAGCAGTACTTC
D: .; size: once; V: TRBV20-1; J: TRBJ1-2; CDR3: CSARDSNGYTF; DNA: TGCAGTGCTAGAGATAGCAATGGCTACACCTTC
D: .; size: .; V: TRBV4-3; J: TRBJ2-2; CDR3: CASSPHRGMNTGELFF; DNA: TGCGCCAGCAGCCCACACCGGGGGATGAACACCGGGGAGCTGTTTTTT
D: TRBD2; size: .; V: TRBV10-3; J: TRBJ2-7; CDR3: CAISDLASGRASYEQYF; DNA: TGTGCCATCAGTGACTTGGCTAGCGGGAGGGCGAGCTACGAGCAGTACTTC
D: TRBD1; size: .; V: TRBV6-1; J: TRBJ2-7; CDR3: CASSEGQGVVFEQYF; DNA: TGTGCCAGCAGTGAAGGACAGGGGGTAGTTTTCGAGCAGTACTTC
D: .; size: once; V: TRBV28; J: TRBJ2-5; CDR3: CASSKETQYF; DNA: TGTGCCAGCAGCAAAGAGACCCAGTACTTC
D: TRBD1; size: .; V: TRBV7-9; J: TRBJ2-2; CDR3: CASSPRRDRDYTGELFF; DNA: TGTGCCAGCAGCCCCCGTCGGGACAGGGATTACACCGGGGAGCTGTTTTTT
D: .; size: .; V: TRBV2; J: TRBJ2-2; CDR3: CASLSQPDLGELFF; DNA: TGTGCCAGCCTGTCCCAGCCCGACCTCGGGGAGCTGTTTTTT
D: TRBD1; size: .; V: TRBV7-8; J: TRBJ1-5; CDR3: CASSDRGGEPQHF; DNA: TGTGCCAGCAGCGACAGGGGGGGGGAGCCCCAGCATTTT
D: TRBD1; size: .; V: TRBV9; J: TRBJ2-7; CDR3: CASSGRDRGPWEQYF; DNA: TGTGCCAGCAGCGGCCGGGACAGGGGGCCGTGGGAGCAGTACTTC
D: .; size: few; V: TRBV19; J: TRBJ1-5; CDR3: CASSIDIGGNQPQHF; DNA: TGTGCCAGTAGTATAGACATCGGGGGCAATCAGCCCCAGCATTTT